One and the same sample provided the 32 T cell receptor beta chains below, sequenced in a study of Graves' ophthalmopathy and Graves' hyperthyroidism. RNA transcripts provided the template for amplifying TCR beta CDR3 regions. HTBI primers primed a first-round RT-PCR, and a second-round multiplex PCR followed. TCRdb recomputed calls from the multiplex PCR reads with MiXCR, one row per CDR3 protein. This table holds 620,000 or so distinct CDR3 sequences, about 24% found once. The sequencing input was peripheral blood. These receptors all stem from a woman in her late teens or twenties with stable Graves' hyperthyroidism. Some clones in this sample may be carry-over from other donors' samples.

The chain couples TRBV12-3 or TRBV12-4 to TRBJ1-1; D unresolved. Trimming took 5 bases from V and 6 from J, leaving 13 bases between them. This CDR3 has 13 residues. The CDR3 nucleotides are TGTGCCAGCAGTATCCCCCCCAAGTCTGAAGCTTTCTTT. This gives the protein CASSIPPKSEAFF.

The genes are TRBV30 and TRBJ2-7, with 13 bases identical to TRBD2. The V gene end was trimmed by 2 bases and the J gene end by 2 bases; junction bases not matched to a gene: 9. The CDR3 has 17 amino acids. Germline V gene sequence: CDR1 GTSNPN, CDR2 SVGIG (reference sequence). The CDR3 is CAWSPTSGGLLTYEQYF. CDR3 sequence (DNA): TGTGCCTGGAGTCCGACTAGCGGGGGGCTCTTGACCTACGAGCAGTACTTC.

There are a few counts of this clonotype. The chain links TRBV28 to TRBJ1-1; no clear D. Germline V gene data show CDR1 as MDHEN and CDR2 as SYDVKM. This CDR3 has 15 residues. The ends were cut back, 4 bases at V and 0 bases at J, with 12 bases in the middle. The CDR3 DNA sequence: TGTGCCAGCAGTTCCCCCCTGGGCCTGAACACTGAAGCTTTCTTT. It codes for CASSSPLGLNTEAFF.

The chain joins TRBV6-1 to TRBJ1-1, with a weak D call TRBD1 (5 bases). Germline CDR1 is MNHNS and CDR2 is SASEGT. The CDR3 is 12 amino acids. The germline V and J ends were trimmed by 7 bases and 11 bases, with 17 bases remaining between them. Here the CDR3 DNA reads TGTGCCAGCACCGGGGACCTAACAGACGCTTTCTTT. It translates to CASTGDLTDAFF.

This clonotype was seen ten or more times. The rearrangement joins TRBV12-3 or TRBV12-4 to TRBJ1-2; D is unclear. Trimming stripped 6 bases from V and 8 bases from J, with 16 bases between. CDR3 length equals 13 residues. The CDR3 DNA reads TGTGCCAGCAGCTTCGGGTCAGCTGGGGGCTACACCTTC. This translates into CASSFGSAGGYTF.

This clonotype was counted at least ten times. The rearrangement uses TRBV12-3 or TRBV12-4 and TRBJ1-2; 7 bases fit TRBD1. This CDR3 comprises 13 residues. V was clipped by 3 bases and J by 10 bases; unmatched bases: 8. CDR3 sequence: CASSFSGQILYTF. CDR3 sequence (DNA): TGTGCCAGCAGTTTTTCGGGACAGATACTCTACACCTTC.

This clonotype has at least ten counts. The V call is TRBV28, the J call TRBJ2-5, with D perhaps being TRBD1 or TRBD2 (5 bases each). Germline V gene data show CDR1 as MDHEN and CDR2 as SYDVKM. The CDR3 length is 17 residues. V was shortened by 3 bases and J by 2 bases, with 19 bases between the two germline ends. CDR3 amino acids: CASSFFSLLGGQETQYF. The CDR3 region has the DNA TGTGCCAGCAGTTTCTTTTCGCTTCTTGGGGGACAAGAGACCCAGTACTTC.

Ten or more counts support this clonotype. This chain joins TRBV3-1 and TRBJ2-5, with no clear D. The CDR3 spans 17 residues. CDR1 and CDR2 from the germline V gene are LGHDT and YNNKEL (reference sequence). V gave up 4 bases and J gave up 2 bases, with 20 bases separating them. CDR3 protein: CASSPRLGKGRQETQYF. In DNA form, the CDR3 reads TGTGCCAGCAGCCCCCGCCTGGGGAAGGGCAGGCAAGAGACCCAGTACTTC.

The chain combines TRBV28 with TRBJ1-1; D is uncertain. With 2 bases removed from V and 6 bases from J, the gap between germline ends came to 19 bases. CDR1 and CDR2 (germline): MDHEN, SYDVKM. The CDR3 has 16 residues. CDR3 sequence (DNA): TGTGCCAGCAGTTTACTGGGAAGAAGTCCTCCGGCTGAAGCTTTCTTT. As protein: CASSLLGRSPPAEAFF.

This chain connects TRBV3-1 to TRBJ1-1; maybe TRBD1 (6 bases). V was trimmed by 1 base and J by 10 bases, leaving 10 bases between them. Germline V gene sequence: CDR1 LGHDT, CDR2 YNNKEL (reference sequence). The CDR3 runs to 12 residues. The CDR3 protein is CASSQVGGGAFF. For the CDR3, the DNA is TGTGCCAGCAGCCAAGTAGGAGGGGGAGCTTTCTTT.

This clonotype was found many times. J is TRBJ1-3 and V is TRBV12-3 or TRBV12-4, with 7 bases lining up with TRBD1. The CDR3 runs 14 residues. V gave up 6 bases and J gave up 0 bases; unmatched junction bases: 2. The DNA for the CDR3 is TGTGCCAGCAGGGGGGACAGCTCTGGAAACACCATATATTTT. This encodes CASRGDSSGNTIYF.

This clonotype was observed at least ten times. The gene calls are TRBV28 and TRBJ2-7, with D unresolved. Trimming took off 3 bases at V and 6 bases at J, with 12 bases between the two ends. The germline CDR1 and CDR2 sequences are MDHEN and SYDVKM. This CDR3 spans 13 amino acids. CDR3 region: CASSFPKVGEQYF. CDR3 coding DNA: TGTGCCAGCAGTTTCCCTAAGGTGGGCGAGCAGTACTTC.

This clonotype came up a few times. The CDR3 sequence is CASSLDKANQPQHF. The CDR3 nucleotides are TGTGCCAGCAGTTTAGATAAGGCTAATCAGCCCCAGCATTTT. V usage is TRBV12-3 or TRBV12-4 and J usage is TRBJ1-5; D gene ambiguous. The ends were cut back, 1 base at V and 4 bases at J, with 8 bases in the middle. This CDR3 is 14 amino acids long.

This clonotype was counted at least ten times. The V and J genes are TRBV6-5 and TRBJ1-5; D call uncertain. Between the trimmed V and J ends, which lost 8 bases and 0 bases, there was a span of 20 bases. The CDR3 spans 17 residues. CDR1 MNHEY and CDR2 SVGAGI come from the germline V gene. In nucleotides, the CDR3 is TGTGCCAGCCATCCGTCCACAGCTTCCTATAGCAATCAGCCCCAGCATTTT. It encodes CASHPSTASYSNQPQHF.

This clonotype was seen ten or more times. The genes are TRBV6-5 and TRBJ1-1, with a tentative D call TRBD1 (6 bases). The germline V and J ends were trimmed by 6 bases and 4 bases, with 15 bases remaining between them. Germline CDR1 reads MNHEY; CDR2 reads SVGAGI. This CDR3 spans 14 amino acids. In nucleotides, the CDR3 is TGTGCCAGCAGCTTAACAGGGTTCGCCACTGAAGCTTTCTTT. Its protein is CASSLTGFATEAFF.

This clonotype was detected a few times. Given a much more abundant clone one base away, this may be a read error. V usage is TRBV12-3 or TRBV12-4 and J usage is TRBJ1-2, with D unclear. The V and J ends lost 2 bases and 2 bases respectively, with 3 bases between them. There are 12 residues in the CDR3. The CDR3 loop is CASSLLNYGYTF. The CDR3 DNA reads TGTGCCAGCAGTTTATTGAACTATGGCTACACCTTC.

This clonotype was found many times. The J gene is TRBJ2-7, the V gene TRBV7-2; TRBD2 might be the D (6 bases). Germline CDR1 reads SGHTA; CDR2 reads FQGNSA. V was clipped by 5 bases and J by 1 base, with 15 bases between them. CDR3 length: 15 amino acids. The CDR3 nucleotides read TGTGCCAGCAGCCCGGCTAGCGCTAGATCCTACGAGCAGTACTTC. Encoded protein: CASSPASARSYEQYF.

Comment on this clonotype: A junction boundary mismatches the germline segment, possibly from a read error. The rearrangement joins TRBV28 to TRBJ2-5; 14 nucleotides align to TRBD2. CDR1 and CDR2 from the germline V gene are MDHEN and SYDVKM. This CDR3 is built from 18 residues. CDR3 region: CASSPRPGTSGREETKYF. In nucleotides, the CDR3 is TGTGCCAGCAGTCCACGACCCGGGACTAGCGGGAGAGAAGAGACCAAGTACTTC.

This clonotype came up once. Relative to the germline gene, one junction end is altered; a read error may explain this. The CDR3: CSLEGGRPPNYGYTF. For the CDR3, the DNA is TGCAGCCTTGAGGGAGGCAGGCCCCCTAACTATGGCTACACCTTC. This sequence joins TRBV29-1 and TRBJ1-2, with D uncertain. The CDR3 totals 15 residues. Germline CDR1 reads SQVTM; CDR2 reads ANQGSEA.

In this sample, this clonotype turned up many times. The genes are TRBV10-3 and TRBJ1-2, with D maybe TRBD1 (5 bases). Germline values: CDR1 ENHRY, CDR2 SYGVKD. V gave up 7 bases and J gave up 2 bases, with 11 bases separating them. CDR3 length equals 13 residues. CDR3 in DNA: TGTGCCATCACCGCAAGGGGCAACTATGGCTACACCTTC. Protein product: CAITARGNYGYTF.

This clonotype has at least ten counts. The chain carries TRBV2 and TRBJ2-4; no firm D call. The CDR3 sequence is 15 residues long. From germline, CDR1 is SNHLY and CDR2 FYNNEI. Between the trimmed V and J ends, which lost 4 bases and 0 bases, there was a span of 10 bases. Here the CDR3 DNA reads TGTGCCAGCAGTGGAATGGAACTAGCCAAAAACATTCAGTACTTC. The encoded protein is CASSGMELAKNIQYF.

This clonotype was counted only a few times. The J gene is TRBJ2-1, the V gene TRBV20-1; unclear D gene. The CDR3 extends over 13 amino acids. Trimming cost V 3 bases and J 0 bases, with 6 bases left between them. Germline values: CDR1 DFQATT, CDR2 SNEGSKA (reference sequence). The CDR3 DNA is TGCAGTGCTAGGAAGTTCTCCTACAATGAGCAGTTCTTC. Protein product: CSARKFSYNEQFF.

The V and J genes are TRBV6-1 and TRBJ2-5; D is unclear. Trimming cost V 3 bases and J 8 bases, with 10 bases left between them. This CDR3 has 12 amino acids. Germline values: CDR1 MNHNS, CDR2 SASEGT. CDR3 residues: CASSDGLGTQYF. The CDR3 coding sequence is TGTGCCAGCAGTGACGGGCTCGGCACCCAGTACTTC.

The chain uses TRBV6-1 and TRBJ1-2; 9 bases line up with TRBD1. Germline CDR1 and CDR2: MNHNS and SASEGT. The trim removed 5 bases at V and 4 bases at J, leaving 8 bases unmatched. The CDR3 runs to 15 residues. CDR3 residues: CASSLGQGIFYGYTF. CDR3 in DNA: TGTGCCAGCAGTCTAGGACAGGGGATCTTCTATGGCTACACCTTC.

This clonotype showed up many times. The CDR3 spells CASSLEGLTTYEQYF. The CDR3 bases are TGTGCCAGCAGCTTAGAGGGACTAACGACCTACGAGCAGTACTTC. The chain links TRBV13 to TRBJ2-7, with TRBD2 identical over 7 bases. Germline V gene lookup returns CDR1 PRHDT and CDR2 FYEKMQ (reference sequence). The CDR3 runs 15 residues. Trimming took 1 base from V and 2 from J; bases not matched to a gene: 5.

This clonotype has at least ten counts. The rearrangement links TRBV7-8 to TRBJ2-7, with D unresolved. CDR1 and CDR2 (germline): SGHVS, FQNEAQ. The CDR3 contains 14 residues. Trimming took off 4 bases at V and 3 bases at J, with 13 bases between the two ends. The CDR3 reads CASSYRMGYYEQYF. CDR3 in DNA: TGTGCCAGCAGCTATAGGATGGGCTACTACGAGCAGTACTTC.

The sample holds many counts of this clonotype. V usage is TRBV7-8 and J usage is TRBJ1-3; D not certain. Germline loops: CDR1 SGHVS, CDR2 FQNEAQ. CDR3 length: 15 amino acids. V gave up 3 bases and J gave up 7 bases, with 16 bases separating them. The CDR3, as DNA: TGTGCCAGCAGCTTGAGCCAGAACGGCTGGAACACCATATATTTT. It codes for CASSLSQNGWNTIYF.

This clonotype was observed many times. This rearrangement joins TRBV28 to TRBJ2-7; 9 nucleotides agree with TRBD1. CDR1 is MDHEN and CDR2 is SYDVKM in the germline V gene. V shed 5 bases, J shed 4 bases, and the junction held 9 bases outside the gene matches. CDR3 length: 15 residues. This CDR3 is CASSPPGQGWYEQYF. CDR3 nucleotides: TGTGCCAGCAGTCCTCCGGGACAGGGCTGGTACGAGCAGTACTTC.

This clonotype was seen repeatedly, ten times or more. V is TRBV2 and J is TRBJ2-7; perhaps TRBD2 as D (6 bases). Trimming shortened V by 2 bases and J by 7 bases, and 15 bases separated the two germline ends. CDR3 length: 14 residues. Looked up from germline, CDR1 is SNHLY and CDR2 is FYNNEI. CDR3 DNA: TGTGCCAGCAGTGAATCCCGGGGGAGTGGAGAGCAGTACTTC. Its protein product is CASSESRGSGEQYF.

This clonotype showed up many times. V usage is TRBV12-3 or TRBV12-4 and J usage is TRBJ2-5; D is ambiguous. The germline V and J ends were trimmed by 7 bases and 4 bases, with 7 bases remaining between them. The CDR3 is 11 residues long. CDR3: CASNNGETQYF. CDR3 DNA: TGTGCCAGCAATAACGGAGAGACCCAGTACTTC.

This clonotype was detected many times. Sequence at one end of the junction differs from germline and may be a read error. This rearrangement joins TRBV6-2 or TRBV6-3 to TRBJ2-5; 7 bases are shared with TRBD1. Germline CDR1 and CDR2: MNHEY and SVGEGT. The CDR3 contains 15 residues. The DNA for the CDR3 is TGTGCCGGCAGTTACGACAGGGCGGCGGGAGAGACCCAGTACTTC. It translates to CAGSYDRAAGETQYF.

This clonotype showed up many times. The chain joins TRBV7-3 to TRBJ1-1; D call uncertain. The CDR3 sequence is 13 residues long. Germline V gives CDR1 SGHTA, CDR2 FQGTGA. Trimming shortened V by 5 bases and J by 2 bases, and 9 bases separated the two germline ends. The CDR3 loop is CASSPYANTEAFF. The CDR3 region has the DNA TGTGCCAGCAGCCCTTACGCCAACACTGAAGCTTTCTTT.